A selection of T cell receptor beta chains follows, all from one sample in a study of monozygotic twins with inflammatory bowel disease. TCRdb reanalyzed the 5' RACE reads and collapses them to one entry per CDR3 protein, without DNA. This sample's table has 150,000 to 200,000 distinct CDR3 sequences. The sequenced material came from blood. These receptors all stem from a human donor with ulcerative colitis or Crohn's disease, or a healthy co-twin of an affected twin (not recorded which). Each CDR3 is given with its conserved first and last residue.

j_call | v_call | cdr3_aa
TRBJ2-5 | TRBV12-3/TRBV12-4 | CASRQTPGLQETQYF
TRBJ1-4 | TRBV11-1 | CASSAPLAGPATNEKLFF
TRBJ1-4 | TRBV29-1 | CSVEGRREKLFF
TRBJ2-1 | TRBV9 | CASNPPGGLYNEQFF
TRBJ2-2 | TRBV9 | CASSVATGELFF
TRBJ1-3 | TRBV20-1 | CSARDLDRGPLSGNTIYF
TRBJ2-2 | TRBV19 | CASSTGVAGELFF
TRBJ1-2 | TRBV24-1 | CATSDSTDSYGYTF
TRBJ2-5 | TRBV2 | CASRLSGGLPEETQYF
TRBJ1-6 | TRBV6-5 | CASSSPQSSYNSPLHF
TRBJ1-1 | TRBV7-9 | CASSPVGDTEAFF